The rows below give T cell receptor beta chains drawn from one sample of a study of T-cell reconstitution after alpha-beta-depleted transplantation in children. TCRdb re-analysed the PCR reads in MiXCR, keeping a single row per CDR3 protein. The sample gives roughly 610,000 distinct CDR3 sequences, more than 9% of which show up once; less than 5% is in the top ten. Sequences were derived from PBMCs from the stem cell graft donor, sampled from the stem cell graft. Receptors were obtained from a human donor who donated a stem cell graft to a child with acute myeloid leukemia. Both conserved end residues are part of each CDR3. D genes are given only for firm matches. Size tells how often a clone was seen (once, few, many) or the class of an expanded clone, and some rows leave it out.

CDR3aa	CDR3nt	d_gene	j_gene	v_gene	abundance
CASSYSGVQSPLHF	TGTGCCAGCAGTTATTCAGGGGTCCAATCACCCCTCCACTTT	.	TRBJ1-6	TRBV6-5	few
CASSFPGQGFGYTF	TGTGCCAGCAGTTTTCCGGGACAGGGGTTTGGCTACACCTTC	TRBD1	TRBJ1-2	TRBV6-5	.
CSVSGGANVLTF	TGCAGCGTTTCGGGTGGGGCCAACGTCCTGACTTTC	.	TRBJ2-6	TRBV29-1	few
CASSLDIAGGSNEQFF	TGTGCCAGCAGCTTAGATATAGCGGGAGGTTCTAATGAGCAGTTCTTC	TRBD2	TRBJ2-1	TRBV11-2	.
CASRRTAGGSTGELFF	TGTGCCAGCAGACGGACGGCGGGAGGGAGCACCGGGGAGCTGTTTTTT	TRBD2	TRBJ2-2	TRBV4-2	few
CASSRLAGVQRSYEQYF	TGTGCCAGCAGCCGACTAGCGGGAGTCCAACGCTCCTACGAGCAGTACTTC	TRBD2	TRBJ2-7	TRBV12-3/TRBV12-4	.
CASTPAGYNSPLHF	TGTGCCAGCACTCCGGCAGGCTATAATTCACCCCTCCACTTT	.	TRBJ1-6	TRBV12-3/TRBV12-4	.
CASSHRLAGRPYEQYF	TGTGCCAGCAGCCACAGACTAGCGGGAAGACCCTACGAGCAGTACTTC	TRBD2	TRBJ2-7	TRBV3-1	.
CASRVTSKFDEQYF	TGTGCCAGCAGGGTTACTAGTAAGTTTGACGAGCAGTACTTC	.	TRBJ2-7	TRBV12-3/TRBV12-4	.
CASSLAKGLTEAFF	TGTGCCAGCAGCTTAGCCAAGGGGTTGACTGAAGCTTTCTTT	.	TRBJ1-1	TRBV7-2	.
CATSDQGYNEQFF	TGTGCCACCAGTGATCAGGGATACAATGAGCAGTTCTTC	.	TRBJ2-1	TRBV24-1	.
CAISSFGRAEEETQYF	TGTGCCATCAGTTCTTTCGGGAGGGCGGAGGAGGAGACCCAGTACTTC	TRBD2	TRBJ2-5	TRBV10-3	many
CASSPGNGQYNEQFF	TGTGCCAGCAGCCCCGGAAATGGGCAGTACAATGAGCAGTTCTTC	.	TRBJ2-1	TRBV11-2	.
CATSMTGDPFGYTF	TGTGCCACCAGCATGACAGGGGACCCCTTTGGCTACACCTTC	TRBD1	TRBJ1-2	TRBV15	.
CASSRRDGSNQPQHF	TGTGCCAGCAGTCGACGGGACGGCAGCAATCAGCCCCAGCATTTT	.	TRBJ1-5	TRBV12-3/TRBV12-4	few
CSASPTSGRTQDTQYF	TGCAGTGCTAGTCCGACTAGCGGGAGGACACAAGATACGCAGTATTTT	TRBD2	TRBJ2-3	TRBV20-1	many
CASSPLPRQAGYEQYF	TGTGCCAGCTCACCCCTCCCCCGACAGGCAGGCTACGAGCAGTACTTC	.	TRBJ2-7	TRBV18	.
CASSLRGAVYEQYF	TGTGCCAGCAGTTTAAGGGGGGCAGTCTACGAGCAGTACTTC	.	TRBJ2-7	TRBV12-3/TRBV12-4	.
CASSPYGALGSDTQYF	TGTGCCAGCAGTCCCTATGGCGCTCTGGGGTCAGATACGCAGTATTTT	.	TRBJ2-3	TRBV2	.
CASSVQASGRVGELFF	TGTGCCAGCAGCGTCCAGGCTAGCGGGAGGGTCGGGGAGCTGTTTTTT	TRBD2	TRBJ2-2	TRBV9	.
CASSTLGEGTDTQYF	TGTGCCAGCAGTACGCTCGGCGAAGGCACAGATACGCAGTATTTT	.	TRBJ2-3	TRBV27	many